Here is one T cell receptor (beta chain) with its context. The V gene end was trimmed by 2 bases and the J gene end by 4 bases; junction bases not matched to a gene: 5. The CDR3 has 16 residues. Germline assignment: CDR1 MNHNS and CDR2 SASEGT. Original analysis: Nucleated cell number was recorded as an estimate derived from reference gene primer amplification. The table came from immunoSEQ multiplex PCR; TCRdb's copy has only in-frame clones and leaves some out. Clone size and the V and J calls come from that table; the DNA yielded D and trimming. The profile shows about 68,000 clones, 86% of them singletons. This specimen belongs to a study of blood T cell repertoires in COVID-19. Study-level information: Material from acute and convalescent COVID-19 was sourced from the United States, Italy and Spain. T cells, B-cell-depleted T cells, or PBMCs provided the cDNA or gDNA that served as material.

Sequenced: peripheral blood. The V call is TRBV6-1, the J call TRBJ2-1; 10 bases line up with TRBD2. This receptor was taken from a man younger than 40 with acute or convalescent COVID-19. CDR3 protein: CASSEFGTSAYNEQFF. The CDR3 DNA reads as TGTGCCAGCAGTGAATTTGGGACTAGCGCGTACAATGAGCAGTTCTTC.